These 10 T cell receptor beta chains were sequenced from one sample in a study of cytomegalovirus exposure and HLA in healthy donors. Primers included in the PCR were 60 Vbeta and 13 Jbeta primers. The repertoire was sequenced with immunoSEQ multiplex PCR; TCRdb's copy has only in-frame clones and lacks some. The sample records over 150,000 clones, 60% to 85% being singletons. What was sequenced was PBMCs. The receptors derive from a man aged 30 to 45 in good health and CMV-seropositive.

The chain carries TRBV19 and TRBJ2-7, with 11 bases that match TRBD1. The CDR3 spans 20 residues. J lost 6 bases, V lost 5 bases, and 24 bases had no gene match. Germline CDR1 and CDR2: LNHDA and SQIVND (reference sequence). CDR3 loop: CASSLRPGQGASGVSVEQYF. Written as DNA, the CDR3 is TGTGCCAGTAGTTTGAGGCCCGGACAGGGGGCGTCAGGAGTCTCGGTCGAGCAGTACTTC.

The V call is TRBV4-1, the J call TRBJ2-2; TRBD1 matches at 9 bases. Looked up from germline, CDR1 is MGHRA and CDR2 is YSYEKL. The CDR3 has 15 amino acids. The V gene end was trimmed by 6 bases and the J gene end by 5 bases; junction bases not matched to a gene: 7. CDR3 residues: CASRPGTGFTGELFF. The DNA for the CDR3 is TGCGCCAGCAGACCCGGGACAGGGTTTACCGGGGAGCTGTTTTTT.

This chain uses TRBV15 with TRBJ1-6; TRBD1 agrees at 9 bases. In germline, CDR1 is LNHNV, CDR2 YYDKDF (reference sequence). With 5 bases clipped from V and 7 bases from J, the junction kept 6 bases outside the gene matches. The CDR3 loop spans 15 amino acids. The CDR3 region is CATSRGQGGNSPLHF. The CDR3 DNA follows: TGTGCCACCAGCCGGGGACAGGGTGGGAATTCACCCCTCCACTTT. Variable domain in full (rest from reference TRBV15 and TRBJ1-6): DAMVIQNPRYQVTQFGKPVTLSCSQTLNHNVMYWYQQKSSQAPKLLFHYYDKDFNNEADTPDNFQSRRPNTSFCFLDIRSPGLGDTAMYLCATSRGQGGNSPLHFGNGTRLTVT.

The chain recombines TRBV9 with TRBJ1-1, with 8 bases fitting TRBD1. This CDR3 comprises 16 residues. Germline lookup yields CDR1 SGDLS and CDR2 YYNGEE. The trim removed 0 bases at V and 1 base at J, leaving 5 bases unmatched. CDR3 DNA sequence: TGTGCCAGCAGCGTAGATAAGGACAGGGAGAACACTGAAGCTTTCTTT. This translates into CASSVDKDRENTEAFF.

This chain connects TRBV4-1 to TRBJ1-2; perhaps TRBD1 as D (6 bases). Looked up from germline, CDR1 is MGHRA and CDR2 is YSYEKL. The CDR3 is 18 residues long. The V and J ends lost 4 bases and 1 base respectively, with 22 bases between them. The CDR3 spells CASSPLIIGTPNNYGYTF. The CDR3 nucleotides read TGCGCCAGCAGCCCCCTTATAATCGGGACACCGAATAACTATGGCTACACCTTC.

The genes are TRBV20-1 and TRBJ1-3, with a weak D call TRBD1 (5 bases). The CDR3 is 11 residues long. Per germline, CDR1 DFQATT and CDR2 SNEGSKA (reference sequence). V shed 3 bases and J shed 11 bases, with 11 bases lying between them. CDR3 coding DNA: TGCAGTGCTAGGGCCGGGACTGCCATATATTTT. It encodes CSARAGTAIYF.

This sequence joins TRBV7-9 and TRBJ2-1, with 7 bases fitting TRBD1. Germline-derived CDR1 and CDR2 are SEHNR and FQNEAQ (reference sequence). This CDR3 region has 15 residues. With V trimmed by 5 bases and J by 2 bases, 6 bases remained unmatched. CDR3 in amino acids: CASSHRDRPYNEQFF. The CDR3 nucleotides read TGTGCCAGCAGCCACCGGGACAGACCCTACAATGAGCAGTTCTTC.

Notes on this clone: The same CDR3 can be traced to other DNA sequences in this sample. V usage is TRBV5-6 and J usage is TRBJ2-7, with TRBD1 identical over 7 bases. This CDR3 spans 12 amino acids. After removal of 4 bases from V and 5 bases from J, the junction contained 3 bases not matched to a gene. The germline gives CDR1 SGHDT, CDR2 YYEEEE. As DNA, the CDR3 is TGTGCCAGCAGCCCCGGACAGGACGAGCAGTACTTC. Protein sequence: CASSPGQDEQYF.

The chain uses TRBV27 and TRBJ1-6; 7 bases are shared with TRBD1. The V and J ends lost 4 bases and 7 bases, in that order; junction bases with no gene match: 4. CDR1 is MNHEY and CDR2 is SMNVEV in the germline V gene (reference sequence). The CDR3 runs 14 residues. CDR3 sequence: CASSYRQGNSPLHF. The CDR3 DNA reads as TGTGCCAGCAGTTATAGACAGGGAAATTCACCCCTCCACTTT.

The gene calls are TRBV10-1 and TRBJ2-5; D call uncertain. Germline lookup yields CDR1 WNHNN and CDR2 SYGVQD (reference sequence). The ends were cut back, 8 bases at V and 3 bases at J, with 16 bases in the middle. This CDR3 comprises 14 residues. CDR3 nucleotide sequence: TGCGCCAGCCCCCCCCCTGGGCCGGAAGAGACCCAGTACTTC. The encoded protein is CASPPPGPEETQYF.